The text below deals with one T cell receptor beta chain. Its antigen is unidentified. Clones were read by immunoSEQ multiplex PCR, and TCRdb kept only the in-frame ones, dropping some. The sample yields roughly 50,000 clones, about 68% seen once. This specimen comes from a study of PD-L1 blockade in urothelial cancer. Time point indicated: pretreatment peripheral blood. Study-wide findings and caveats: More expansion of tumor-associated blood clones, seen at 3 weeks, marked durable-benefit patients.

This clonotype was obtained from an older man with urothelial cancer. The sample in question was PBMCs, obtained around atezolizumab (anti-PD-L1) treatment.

The CDR3 reads CASSGQGANANPNQPQHF. Here the CDR3 DNA reads TGTGCCAGTAGTGGACAGGGGGCCAACGCGAACCCCAATCAGCCCCAGCATTTT. V usage is TRBV19 and J usage is TRBJ1-5; 11 positions match TRBD1. The CDR3 runs to 18 residues. CDR1 is LNHDA, CDR2 SQIVND, per germline (reference sequence). The junction had 12 bases not matched to a gene; V was cut back by 5 bases and J by 3 bases. Full variable domain (remainder filled in from reference TRBV19 and TRBJ1-5): DGGITQSPKYLFRKEGQNVTLSCEQNLNHDAMYWYRQDPGQGLRLIYYSQIVNDFQKGDIAEGYSVSREKKESFPLTVTSAQKNPTAFYLCASSGQGANANPNQPQHFGDGTRLSIL.